This T cell receptor (beta chain) was observed in a study of OX40 agonist ivuxolimab in advanced cancers. Study-wide results and caveats: In the 0.1 to 3.0 mg/kg range, CD4+ and CD8+ blood T cells had expanded clonally by week 6. Among patients with partial responses at 0.1-3.0 mg/kg, clonal expansion was among the lowest.

Points on this clone: Its antigen is still unknown.

Method: immunoSEQ multiplex PCR; TCRdb's copy keeps in-frame clones and lacks some. The top ten hold more than 5.5% of the sample, which has over 80,000 clones, about nine tenths seen once. The CDR3 is 15 residues long. Between the trimmed V and J ends, which lost 5 bases and 0 bases, there was a span of 15 bases. Germline-derived CDR1 and CDR2 are SGHTS and YDEGEE. Anyone with autoimmune disease history or systemic immunosuppression was excluded. The origin of this receptor is an adult with an advanced solid tumor such as melanoma, head and neck, liver or kidney cancer. This chain joins TRBV5-8 and TRBJ2-7; D not certain. The sample here was CD4+ or CD8+ T cells sorted from blood, taken in a trial of the OX40 agonist ivuxolimab. For the CDR3, the DNA is TGTGCCAGCAGACCTCGGCGGAATAGCTCCTACGAGCAGTACTTC. Amino acids: CASRPRRNSSYEQYF.